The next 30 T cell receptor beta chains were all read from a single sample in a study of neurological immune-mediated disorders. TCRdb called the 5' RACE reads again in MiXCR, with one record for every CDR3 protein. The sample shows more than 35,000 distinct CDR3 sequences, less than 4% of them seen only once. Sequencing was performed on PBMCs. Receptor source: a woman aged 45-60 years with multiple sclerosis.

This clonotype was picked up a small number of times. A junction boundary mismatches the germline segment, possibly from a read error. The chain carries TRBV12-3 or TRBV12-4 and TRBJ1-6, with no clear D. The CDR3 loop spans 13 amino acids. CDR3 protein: CASSLQVNSTLNF. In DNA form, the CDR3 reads TGTGCCAGCAGTTTACAGGTTAATTCAACCCTCAACTTT.

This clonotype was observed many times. The DNA for the CDR3 is TGCAGTGCGACCGCCTCCCCCGACACCGGGGAGCTGTTTTTT. Its protein is CSATASPDTGELFF. The chain recombines TRBV20-1 with TRBJ2-2; D gene ambiguous. Trimming pared 6 bases from V and 3 bases from J, leaving 14 bases between. Germline CDR1 reads DFQATT; CDR2 reads SNEGSKA (reference sequence). CDR3 length equals 14 residues.

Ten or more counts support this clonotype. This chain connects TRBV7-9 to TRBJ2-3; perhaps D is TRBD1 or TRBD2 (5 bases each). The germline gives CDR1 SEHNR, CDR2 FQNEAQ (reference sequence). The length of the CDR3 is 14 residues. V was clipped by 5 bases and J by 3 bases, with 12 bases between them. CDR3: CASSPEGLTDTQYF. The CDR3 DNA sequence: TGTGCCAGCAGCCCTGAGGGGTTGACAGATACGCAGTATTTT.

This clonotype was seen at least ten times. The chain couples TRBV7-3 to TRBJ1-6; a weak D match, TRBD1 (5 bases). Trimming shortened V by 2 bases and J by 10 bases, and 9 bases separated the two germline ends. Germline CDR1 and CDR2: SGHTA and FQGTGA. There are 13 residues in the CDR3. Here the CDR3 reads CASSLDRRSPLHF. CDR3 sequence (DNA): TGTGCCAGCAGCTTAGACAGACGCTCACCCCTCCACTTT.

The CDR3 here is CASRSSGGSYEQYF. The CDR3 DNA follows: TGTGCCAGCAGGTCCAGCGGGGGATCCTACGAGCAGTACTTC. The V and J genes are TRBV12-3 or TRBV12-4 and TRBJ2-7, with TRBD2 matching 8 bases. This CDR3 comprises 14 residues. V was pared by 6 bases and J by 1 base, with 5 bases of the junction left unmatched.

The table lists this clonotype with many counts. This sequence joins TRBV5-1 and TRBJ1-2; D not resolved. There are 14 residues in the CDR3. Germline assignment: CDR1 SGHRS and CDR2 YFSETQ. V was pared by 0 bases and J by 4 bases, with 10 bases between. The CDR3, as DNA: TGCGCCAGCAGCTTGGAGGCAGCAGGCTATGGCTACACCTTC. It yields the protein CASSLEAAGYGYTF.

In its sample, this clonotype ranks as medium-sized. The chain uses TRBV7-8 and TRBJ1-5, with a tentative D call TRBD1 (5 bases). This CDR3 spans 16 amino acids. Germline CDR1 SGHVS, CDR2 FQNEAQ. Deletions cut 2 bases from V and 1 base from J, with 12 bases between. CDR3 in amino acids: CASSLFGGMSNQPQHF. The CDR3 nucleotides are TGTGCCAGCAGCTTATTTGGGGGGATGAGCAATCAGCCCCAGCATTTT. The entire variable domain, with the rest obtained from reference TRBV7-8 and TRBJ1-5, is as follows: GAGVSQSPRYKVAKRGQDVALRCDPISGHVSLFWYQQALGQGPEFLTYFQNEAQLDKSGLPSDRFFAERPEGSVSTLKIQRTQQEDSAVYLCASSLFGGMSNQPQHFGDGTRLSIL.

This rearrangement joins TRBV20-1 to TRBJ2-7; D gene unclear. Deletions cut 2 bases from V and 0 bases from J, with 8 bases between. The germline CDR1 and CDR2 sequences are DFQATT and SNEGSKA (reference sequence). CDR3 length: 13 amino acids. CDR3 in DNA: TGCAGTGCTAGATCCGAGAGCTCCTACGAGCAGTACTTC. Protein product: CSARSESSYEQYF.

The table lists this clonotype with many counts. Written as DNA, the CDR3 is TGTGCCAGCAGTTTACGGGGACAGAGCTCTGGGGCCAACGTCCTGACTTTC. Translated: CASSLRGQSSGANVLTF. The chain couples TRBV12-3 or TRBV12-4 to TRBJ2-6; 7 nucleotides align to TRBD1. Germline trimming cut 2 bases from V and 0 bases from J; bases unmatched to any gene: 4. This CDR3 has 17 residues.

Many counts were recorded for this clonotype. The CDR3 is CASRRLNTEAFF. For the CDR3, the DNA is TGTGCCAGCAGGCGGCTGAACACTGAAGCTTTCTTT. V gene TRBV6-6 combines with J gene TRBJ1-1; D uncertain. Germline V gives CDR1 MNHNY, CDR2 SVGAGI (reference sequence). The CDR3 has 12 residues. Trimming took 6 bases from V and 0 from J, leaving 5 bases between them.

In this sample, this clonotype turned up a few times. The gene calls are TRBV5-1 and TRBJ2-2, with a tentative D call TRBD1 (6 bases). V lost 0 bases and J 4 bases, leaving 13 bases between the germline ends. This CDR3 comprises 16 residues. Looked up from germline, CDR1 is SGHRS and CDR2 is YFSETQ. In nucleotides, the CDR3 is TGCGCCAGCAGCTTGGGCAGGGGTGCGAGCACCGGGGAGCTGTTTTTT. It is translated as CASSLGRGASTGELFF.

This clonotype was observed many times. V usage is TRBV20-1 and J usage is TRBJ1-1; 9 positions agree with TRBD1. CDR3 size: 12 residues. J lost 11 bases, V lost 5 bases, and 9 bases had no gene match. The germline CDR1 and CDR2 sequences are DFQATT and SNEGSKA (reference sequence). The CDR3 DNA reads TGCAGTGCTCTACAGGGGGCCTGGGATGCTTTCTTT. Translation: CSALQGAWDAFF.

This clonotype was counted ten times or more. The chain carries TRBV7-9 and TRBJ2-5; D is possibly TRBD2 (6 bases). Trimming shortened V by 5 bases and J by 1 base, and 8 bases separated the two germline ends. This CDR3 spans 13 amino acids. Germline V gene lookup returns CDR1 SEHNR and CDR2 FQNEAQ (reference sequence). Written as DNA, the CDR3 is TGTGCCAGCAGCGGCGGGGCCCAAGAGACCCAGTACTTC. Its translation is CASSGGAQETQYF.

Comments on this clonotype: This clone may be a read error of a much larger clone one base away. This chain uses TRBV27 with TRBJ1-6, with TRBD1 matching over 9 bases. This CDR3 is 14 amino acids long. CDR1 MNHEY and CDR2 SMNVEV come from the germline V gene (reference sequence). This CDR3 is CASSIGQGNSPLNF. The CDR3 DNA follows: TGTGCCAGCAGCATCGGACAGGGGAACTCACCCCTCAACTTT.

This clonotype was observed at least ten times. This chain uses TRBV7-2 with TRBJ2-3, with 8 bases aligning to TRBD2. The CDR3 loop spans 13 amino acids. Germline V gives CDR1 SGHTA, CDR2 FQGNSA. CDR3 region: CASGRALTDTQYF. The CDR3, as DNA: TGTGCTTCCGGGAGGGCCCTCACAGATACGCAGTATTTT.

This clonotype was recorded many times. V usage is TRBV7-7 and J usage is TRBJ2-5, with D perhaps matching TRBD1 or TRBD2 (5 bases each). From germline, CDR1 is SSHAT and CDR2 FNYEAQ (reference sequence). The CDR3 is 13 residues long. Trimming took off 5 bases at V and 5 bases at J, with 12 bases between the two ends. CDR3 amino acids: CASSAAGGETQYF. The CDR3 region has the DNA TGTGCCAGCAGCGCTGCTGGGGGTGAGACCCAGTACTTC. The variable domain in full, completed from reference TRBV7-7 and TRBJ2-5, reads GAGVSQSPRYKVTKRGQDVTLRCDPISSHATLYWYQQALGQGPEFLTYFNYEAQPDKSGLPSDRFSAERPEGSISTLTIQRTEQRDSAMYRCASSAAGGETQYFGPGTRLLVL.

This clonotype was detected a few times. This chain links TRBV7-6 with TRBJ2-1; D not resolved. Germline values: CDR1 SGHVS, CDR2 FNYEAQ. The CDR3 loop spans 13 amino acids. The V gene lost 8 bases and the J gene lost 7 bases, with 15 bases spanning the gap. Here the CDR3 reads CASLESGGNEQFF. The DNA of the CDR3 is TGTGCCAGCCTAGAATCCGGCGGTAATGAGCAGTTCTTC.

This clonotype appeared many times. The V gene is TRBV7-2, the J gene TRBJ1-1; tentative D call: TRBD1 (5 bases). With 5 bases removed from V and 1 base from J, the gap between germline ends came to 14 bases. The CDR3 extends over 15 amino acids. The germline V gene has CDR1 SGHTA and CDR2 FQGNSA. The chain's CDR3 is CASSQRSQGNTEAFF. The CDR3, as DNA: TGTGCCAGCAGCCAACGTTCCCAGGGGAACACTGAAGCTTTCTTT.

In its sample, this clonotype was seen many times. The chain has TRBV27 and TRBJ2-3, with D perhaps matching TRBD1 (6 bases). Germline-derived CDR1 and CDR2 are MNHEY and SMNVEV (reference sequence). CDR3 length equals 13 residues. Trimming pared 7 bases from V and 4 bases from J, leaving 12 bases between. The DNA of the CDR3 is TGTGCCAGCAAAATTCAGGGGTCAGATACGCAGTATTTT. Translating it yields CASKIQGSDTQYF.

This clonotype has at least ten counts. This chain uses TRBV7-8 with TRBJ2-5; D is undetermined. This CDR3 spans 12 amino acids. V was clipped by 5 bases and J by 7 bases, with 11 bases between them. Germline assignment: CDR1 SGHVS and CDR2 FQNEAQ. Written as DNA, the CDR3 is TGTGCCAGCAGCGGAGTGGGCCCGACCCAGTACTTC. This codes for CASSGVGPTQYF.

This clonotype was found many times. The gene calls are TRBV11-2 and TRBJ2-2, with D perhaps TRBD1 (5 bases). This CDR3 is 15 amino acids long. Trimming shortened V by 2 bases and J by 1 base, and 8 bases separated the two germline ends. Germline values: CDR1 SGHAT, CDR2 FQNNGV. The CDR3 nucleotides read TGTGCCAGCAGCTTATCGACAGTGAACACCGGGGAGCTGTTTTTT. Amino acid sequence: CASSLSTVNTGELFF.

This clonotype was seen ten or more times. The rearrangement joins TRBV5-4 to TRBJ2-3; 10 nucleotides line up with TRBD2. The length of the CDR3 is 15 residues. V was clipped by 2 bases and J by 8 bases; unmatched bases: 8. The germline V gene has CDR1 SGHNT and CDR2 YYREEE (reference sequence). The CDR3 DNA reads TGTGCCAGCAGCTTCTCAGCGGGAGGGCCCGCTACGCAGTATTTT. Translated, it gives CASSFSAGGPATQYF.

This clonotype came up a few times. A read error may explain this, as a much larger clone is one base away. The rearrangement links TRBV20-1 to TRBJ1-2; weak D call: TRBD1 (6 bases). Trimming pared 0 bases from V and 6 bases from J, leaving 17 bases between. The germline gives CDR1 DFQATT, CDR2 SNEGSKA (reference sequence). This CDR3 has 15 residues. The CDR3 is CSAREGEGGGNGYTF. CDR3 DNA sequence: TGCAGTGCTAGAGAGGGGGAAGGGGGAGGAAATGGCTACACCTTC.

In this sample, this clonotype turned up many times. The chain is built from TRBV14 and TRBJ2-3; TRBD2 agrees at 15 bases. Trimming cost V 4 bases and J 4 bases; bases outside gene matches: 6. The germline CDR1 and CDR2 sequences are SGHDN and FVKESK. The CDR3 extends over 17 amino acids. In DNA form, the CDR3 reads TGTGCCAGCAGCCGAGGACTAGCGGGAGGGACGGCAGATACGCAGTATTTT. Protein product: CASSRGLAGGTADTQYF.

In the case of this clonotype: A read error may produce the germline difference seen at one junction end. The chain's CDR3 is CDSRGRGYEQYF. CDR3 in DNA: TGTGACAGCAGGGGGCGCGGGTACGAGCAGTACTTC. The J gene is TRBJ2-7, the V gene TRBV7-8; 8 bases match TRBD1. This CDR3 spans 12 amino acids. Germline values: CDR1 SGHVS, CDR2 FQNEAQ.

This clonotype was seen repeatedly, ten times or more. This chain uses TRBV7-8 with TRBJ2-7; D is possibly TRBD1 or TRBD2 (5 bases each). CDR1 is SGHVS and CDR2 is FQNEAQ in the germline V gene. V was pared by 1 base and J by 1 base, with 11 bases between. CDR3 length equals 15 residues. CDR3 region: CASSLVGTYSYEQYF. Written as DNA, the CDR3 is TGTGCCAGCAGCTTAGTCGGGACGTATTCCTACGAGCAGTACTTC.

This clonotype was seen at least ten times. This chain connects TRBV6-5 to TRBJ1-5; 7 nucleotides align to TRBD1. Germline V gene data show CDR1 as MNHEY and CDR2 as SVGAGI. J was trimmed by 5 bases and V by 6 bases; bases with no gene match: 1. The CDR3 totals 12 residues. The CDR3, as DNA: TGTGCCAGCAGAACAGGGGATCAGCCCCAGCATTTT. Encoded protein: CASRTGDQPQHF.

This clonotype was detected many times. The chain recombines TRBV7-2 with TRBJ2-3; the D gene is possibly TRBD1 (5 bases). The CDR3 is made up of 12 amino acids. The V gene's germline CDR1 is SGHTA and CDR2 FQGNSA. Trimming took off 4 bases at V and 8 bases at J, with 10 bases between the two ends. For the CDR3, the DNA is TGTGCCAGCAGCTCCTCTAGGGGTACGCAGTATTTT. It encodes CASSSSRGTQYF. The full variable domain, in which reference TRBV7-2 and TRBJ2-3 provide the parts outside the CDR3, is GAGVSQSPSNKVTEKGKDVELRCDPISGHTALYWYRQSLGQGLEFLIYFQGNSAPDKSGLPSDRFSAERTGGSVSTLTIQRTQQEDSAVYLCASSSSRGTQYFGPGTRLTVL.

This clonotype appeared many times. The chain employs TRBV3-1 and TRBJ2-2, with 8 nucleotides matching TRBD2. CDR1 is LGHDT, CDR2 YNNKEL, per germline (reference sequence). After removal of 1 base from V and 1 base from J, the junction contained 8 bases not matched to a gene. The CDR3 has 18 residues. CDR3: CASSQAIWREENTGELFF. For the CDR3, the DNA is TGTGCCAGCAGCCAAGCGATCTGGCGGGAGGAGAACACCGGGGAGCTGTTTTTT.

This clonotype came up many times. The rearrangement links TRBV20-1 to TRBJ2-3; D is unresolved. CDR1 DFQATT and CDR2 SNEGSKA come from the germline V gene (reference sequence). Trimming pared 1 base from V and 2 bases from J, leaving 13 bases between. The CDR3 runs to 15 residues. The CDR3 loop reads CSARAPQMDTDTQYF. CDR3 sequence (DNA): TGCAGTGCTAGAGCCCCCCAAATGGACACAGATACGCAGTATTTT.